This is a list of T cell receptor beta chains from one sample in a study of blood T cell repertoires in COVID-19. Generated by immunoSEQ multiplex PCR, the TCRdb table keeps only in-frame clones and is missing some. The sample has 200,000 to 300,000 clones; more than 65% are singletons. The sample consisted of peripheral blood. All receptors derive from a man in his forties who had recovered from COVID-19. Each CDR3 is given with its conserved first and last residue. The order of the fields is D gene, J gene, CDR3 length, V gene, CDR3 DNA, CDR3 protein. The D gene is left open where the match is weak.

d_call: .
j_call: TRBJ1-1
cdr3_length: 14
v_call: TRBV7-6
cdr3_nt: TGTGCCAGCAGCGGAGGAGGGCTGAACACTGAAGCTTTCTTT
cdr3_aa: CASSGGGLNTEAFF

d_call: .
j_call: TRBJ1-2
cdr3_length: 17
v_call: TRBV6-1
cdr3_nt: TGTGCCAGCAGTGAGAATTTCAGGGCCGGTGTCTTTATGGGGGGGACCTTC
cdr3_aa: CASSENFRAGVFMGGTF

d_call: TRBD1
j_call: TRBJ2-3
cdr3_length: 18
v_call: TRBV19
cdr3_nt: TGTGCCACTTCCCCCAAATGGGGGACAGGGTTCGGCACAGATACGCAGTATTTT
cdr3_aa: CATSPKWGTGFGTDTQYF

d_call: TRBD2
j_call: TRBJ2-3
cdr3_length: 18
v_call: TRBV4-3
cdr3_nt: TGCGCCAGCAGCCAAGATGTGGCTTTATCGGGGGGTACAGATACGCAGTATTTT
cdr3_aa: CASSQDVALSGGTDTQYF

d_call: TRBD1
j_call: TRBJ1-2
cdr3_length: 14
v_call: TRBV6-5
cdr3_nt: TGTGCCAGCAGTCGAGGACAGGGGGCGGATGGCTACACCTTC
cdr3_aa: CASSRGQGADGYTF

d_call: .
j_call: TRBJ1-1
cdr3_length: 11
v_call: TRBV10-3
cdr3_nt: TGTGCCATCGGGCAGAACACTGAAGCTTTCTTT
cdr3_aa: CAIGQNTEAFF

d_call: .
j_call: TRBJ1-5
cdr3_length: 20
v_call: TRBV2
cdr3_nt: TGTGCCAGCAGTCATACAACTGAGGGAGGGGGACAATCGATCAATCAGCCCCAGCATTTT
cdr3_aa: CASSHTTEGGGQSINQPQHF

d_call: TRBD1
j_call: TRBJ1-4
cdr3_length: 14
v_call: TRBV7-9
cdr3_nt: TGTGCCAGCAGAGAGGGACAGGCTAATGAAAAACTGTTTTTT
cdr3_aa: CASREGQANEKLFF

d_call: TRBD1
j_call: TRBJ2-5
cdr3_length: 14
v_call: TRBV19
cdr3_nt: TGTGCCAGTAGGGATGGACAGGGGGGAGAGACCCAGTACTTC
cdr3_aa: CASRDGQGGETQYF

d_call: TRBD2
j_call: TRBJ2-7
cdr3_length: 14
v_call: TRBV5-4
cdr3_nt: TGTGCCAGCTTCGACCCGGGACTAGCCAACGAGCAGTACTTC
cdr3_aa: CASFDPGLANEQYF